What follows are 25 T cell receptor beta chains derived from one specimen sequenced in a study of T-cell reconstitution after alpha-beta-depleted transplantation in children. Preparation of the TCRbeta library used unique molecular identifiers. TCRdb reprocessed the PCR reads with MiXCR, giving one entry per CDR3 protein. This table holds about 1,000,000 distinct CDR3 sequences, about 29% found once. The sample consisted of PBMCs, mostly from graft donor cells, taken 360 days after TCRalphabeta/CD19-depleted stem cell transplant. Receptors originate from a boy under two years old who had a stem cell transplant for SCID, so the T cells may come from the graft donor.

This chain joins TRBV9 and TRBJ2-3; the match to TRBD2 covers 11 bases. CDR3 length: 16 residues. Germline V gene sequence: CDR1 SGDLS, CDR2 YYNGEE. J gave up 2 bases and V 5 bases, and 7 bases lay outside the gene matches. In DNA, the CDR3 is TGTGCCAGCAGGGGTACTAGCGGGGGATACACAGATACGCAGTATTTT. This gives the protein CASRGTSGGYTDTQYF.

This clonotype has more than one count but fewer than ten. The chain links TRBV4-2 to TRBJ2-5; D is possibly TRBD1 or TRBD2 (5 bases each). From germline, CDR1 is LGHNA and CDR2 YNFKEQ. The CDR3 has 16 residues. The V and J ends lost 2 bases and 5 bases respectively, with 18 bases between them. The CDR3 region is CASSQWDLEGGETQYF. The CDR3 region has the DNA TGTGCCAGCAGCCAATGGGACCTCGAAGGTGGGGAGACCCAGTACTTC.

V and J are TRBV4-2 and TRBJ2-1, with D possibly TRBD2 on 6 matching bases. This CDR3 has 15 residues. Trimming removed 3 bases from V and 4 bases from J, with 13 bases in between. Germline V lookup: CDR1 LGHNA, CDR2 YNFKEQ. CDR3 nucleotides: TGTGCCAGCAGCCAGGTGGAGGGCGCTTACAATGAGCAGTTCTTC. Protein product: CASSQVEGAYNEQFF.

This rearrangement joins TRBV5-1 to TRBJ1-4; D is perhaps TRBD1 (5 bases). The CDR3 is 14 amino acids. Trimming shortened V by 7 bases and J by 0 bases, and 10 bases separated the two germline ends. Germline V gene sequence: CDR1 SGHRS, CDR2 YFSETQ. This CDR3 is CASGQGATNEKLFF. CDR3 bases: TGCGCCAGCGGCCAGGGTGCAACTAATGAAAAACTGTTTTTT.

This clonotype showed up just a few times. The chain is built from TRBV5-1 and TRBJ2-3; TRBD2 agrees at 7 bases. The V gene's germline CDR1 is SGHRS and CDR2 YFSETQ. V shed 5 bases, J shed 5 bases, and the junction held 11 bases outside the gene matches. This CDR3 spans 15 amino acids. CDR3 nucleotides: TGCGCCAGCAGGTCCAGCGGGGTGGCGATAGATACGCAGTATTTT. It specifies CASRSSGVAIDTQYF.

The chain is built from TRBV12-3 or TRBV12-4 and TRBJ2-3, with D perhaps being TRBD1 or TRBD2 (6 bases each). V was cut by 5 bases and J by 2 bases, with 23 bases left in between. The CDR3 spans 18 residues. This CDR3 reads CASSGPRGTQTTTDTQYF. CDR3 DNA sequence: TGTGCCAGCAGTGGACCCCGGGGGACACAAACTACCACAGATACGCAGTATTTT.

The chain recombines TRBV4-1 with TRBJ2-3; 7 nucleotides line up with TRBD2. J lost 11 bases, V lost 0 bases, and 5 bases had no gene match. The CDR3 covers 13 residues. Germline CDR1 reads MGHRA; CDR2 reads YSYEKL. CDR3: CASSQDLSGGQYF. Written as DNA, the CDR3 is TGCGCCAGCAGCCAAGATTTGTCGGGGGGGCAGTATTTT.

This clonotype was seen a handful of times. This chain joins TRBV2 and TRBJ1-2, with 7 bases fitting TRBD1. This CDR3 spans 18 amino acids. J lost 0 bases, V lost 7 bases, and 17 bases had no gene match. Germline lookup yields CDR1 SNHLY and CDR2 FYNNEI. CDR3 bases: TGTGCCAGCATTTTACCACCTTCTACAGGGGTGGCTAACTATGGCTACACCTTC. Translating gives CASILPPSTGVANYGYTF.

In its sample, this clonotype was seen a few times. The chain uses TRBV7-3 and TRBJ1-2; TRBD1 aligns across 9 bases. The CDR3 loop spans 17 amino acids. Germline trimming cut 7 bases from V and 2 bases from J; bases unmatched to any gene: 14. Germline CDR1 reads SGHTA; CDR2 reads FQGTGA. This CDR3 reads CASNDPGTGIDNYGYTF. The CDR3 nucleotides read TGTGCCAGCAACGACCCAGGGACAGGGATTGACAACTATGGCTACACCTTC.

This clonotype has just a few counts. The CDR3 bases are TGTGCCACCAGTGATTTGCCTAGCGGGGGGGCCTCGTCTTTCACAGATACGCAGTATTTT. Its translation: CATSDLPSGGASSFTDTQYF. The chain recombines TRBV24-1 with TRBJ2-3, with 12 bases aligning to TRBD2. Germline CDR1 reads KGHDR; CDR2 reads SFDVKD. V lost 0 bases, J lost 2 bases, and 11 bases stayed unmatched. This CDR3 has 20 residues.

The chain couples TRBV20-1 to TRBJ2-1; tentative D call: TRBD2 (6 bases). The CDR3 runs to 15 residues. CDR1 is DFQATT, CDR2 SNEGSKA, per germline (reference sequence). The germline V and J ends were trimmed by 6 bases and 6 bases, with 21 bases remaining between them. CDR3 in amino acids: CSALLRTKTTNEQFF. CDR3 DNA: TGCAGTGCCCTATTGAGGACTAAAACAACCAATGAGCAGTTCTTC.

The sample holds a few counts of this clonotype. The gene calls are TRBV12-3 or TRBV12-4 and TRBJ1-4; a weak D match, TRBD1 (6 bases). The CDR3 loop spans 16 amino acids. V was cut by 5 bases and J by 5 bases, with 18 bases left in between. The CDR3 sequence is CASSLGTGYENEKLFF. The DNA for the CDR3 is TGTGCCAGCAGTCTGGGCACAGGGTATGAGAATGAAAAACTGTTTTTT.

This clonotype was observed a handful of times. CDR3 nucleotide sequence: TGCGCCAGCAGCTTTGGGGATACAGTACAAGAGACCCAGTACTTC. It translates to CASSFGDTVQETQYF. This chain links TRBV5-1 with TRBJ2-5; D is ambiguous. The CDR3 has 15 amino acids. Germline V gene lookup returns CDR1 SGHRS and CDR2 YFSETQ. Trimming took off 2 bases at V and 2 bases at J, with 13 bases between the two ends. The full variable domain, with the rest looked up from reference TRBV5-1 and TRBJ2-5, is KAGVTQTPRYLIKTRGQQVTLSCSPISGHRSVSWYQQTPGQGLQFLFEYFSETQRNKGNFPGRFSGRQFSNSRSEMNVSTLELGDSALYLCASSFGDTVQETQYFGPGTRLLVL.

This clonotype was counted between two and nine times. The V gene is TRBV20-1, the J gene TRBJ2-5; D may be TRBD2 (7 bases). Germline lookup yields CDR1 DFQATT and CDR2 SNEGSKA (reference sequence). This CDR3 region has 15 residues. The V end was cut by 1 base, the J end by 0 bases, with 12 bases between. This chain's CDR3 is CSARGGRGHQETQYF. The CDR3 DNA reads TGCAGTGCTAGAGGAGGGCGGGGGCACCAAGAGACCCAGTACTTC.

This clonotype has more than one count but fewer than ten. The chain combines TRBV10-3 with TRBJ1-2, with unresolved D. There are 14 residues in the CDR3. Trimming shortened V by 7 bases and J by 0 bases, and 12 bases separated the two germline ends. Per the germline V gene, CDR1 is ENHRY and CDR2 is SYGVKD. The CDR3 coding sequence is TGTGCCATCACCGAGACATACGCTAACTATGGCTACACCTTC. This codes for CAITETYANYGYTF.

The chain links TRBV5-1 to TRBJ1-1, with D unresolved. The CDR3 has 12 amino acids. V shed 3 bases and J shed 5 bases, with 8 bases lying between them. CDR1 is SGHRS, CDR2 YFSETQ, per germline. CDR3 protein: CASSSTGTEAFF. For the CDR3, the DNA is TGCGCCAGCAGCTCGACGGGGACTGAAGCTTTCTTT.

This chain connects TRBV20-1 to TRBJ1-1; TRBD1 aligns across 10 bases. Losses at the gene ends were 1 base for V and 3 bases for J; bases not matched to a gene: 8. The V gene's germline CDR1 is DFQATT and CDR2 SNEGSKA (reference sequence). The CDR3 sequence is 16 residues long. In DNA, the CDR3 is TGCAGTGCTAGAGCCCTGCGACAGGGGGCTCACACTGAAGCTTTCTTT. It specifies CSARALRQGAHTEAFF.

The table lists this clonotype with a few counts. The chain combines TRBV20-1 with TRBJ1-5; D may be TRBD1 (5 bases). Trimming cost V 5 bases and J 5 bases, with 22 bases left between them. The CDR3 sequence is 16 residues long. Germline CDR1 and CDR2: DFQATT and SNEGSKA (reference sequence). In nucleotides, the CDR3 is TGCAGTGCTGCCCCTCCTGGACGGGGGGAGGATCAGCCCCAGCATTTT. Translated, it gives CSAAPPGRGEDQPQHF.

The V and J genes are TRBV20-1 and TRBJ2-7; D is unresolved. The CDR3 length is 13 residues. Germline V CDR1 and CDR2: DFQATT, SNEGSKA (reference sequence). V was clipped by 3 bases and J by 4 bases, with 13 bases between them. CDR3 residues: CSASSPPEYEQYF. The DNA for the CDR3 is TGCAGTGCTAGTAGCCCGCCGGAGTACGAGCAGTACTTC.

This chain links TRBV27 with TRBJ1-2; TRBD1 matches 8 bases. This CDR3 has 15 residues. The junction had 9 bases not matched to a gene; V was cut back by 5 bases and J by 4 bases. Germline V lookup: CDR1 MNHEY, CDR2 SMNVEV (reference sequence). The CDR3 is CASSPRGREGYGYTF. In DNA form, the CDR3 reads TGTGCCAGCAGTCCCAGGGGGCGGGAGGGCTATGGCTACACCTTC.

This clonotype was counted at least ten times. The chain combines TRBV7-2 with TRBJ1-4; D might be TRBD1 (5 bases). The length of the CDR3 is 14 residues. From germline, CDR1 is SGHTA and CDR2 FQGNSA. V lost 0 bases to trimming and J lost 10 bases, with 12 bases between them. This chain's CDR3 is CASSLAGERGKLFF. The CDR3 bases are TGTGCCAGCAGCTTAGCGGGGGAAAGAGGAAAACTGTTTTTT.

This clonotype was seen a few times. This rearrangement joins TRBV2 to TRBJ2-1; TRBD2 matches at 9 bases. V gave up 5 bases and J gave up 8 bases; unmatched junction bases: 7. Germline values: CDR1 SNHLY, CDR2 FYNNEI. The CDR3 length is 14 residues. The CDR3 here is CASSRLADGDEQFF. The CDR3 DNA reads TGTGCCAGCAGTCGACTAGCGGACGGCGATGAGCAGTTCTTC.

The J gene is TRBJ2-3, the V gene TRBV30, with 9 bases matching TRBD1. The V segment lost 0 bases and the J segment 4 bases; nucleotides outside the gene matches: 8. The CDR3 consists of 16 residues. CDR1 GTSNPN and CDR2 SVGIG come from the germline V gene (reference sequence). This CDR3 is CAWSVRDRVRADTQYF. CDR3 sequence (DNA): TGTGCCTGGAGTGTTCGGGACAGGGTCCGGGCAGATACGCAGTATTTT. Variable domain in full (rest from reference TRBV30 and TRBJ2-3): SQTIHQWPATLVQPVGSPLSLECTVEGTSNPNLYWYRQAAGRGLQLLFYSVGIGQISSEVPQNLSASRPQDRQFILSSKKLLLSDSGFYLCAWSVRDRVRADTQYFGPGTRLTVL.

CDR3 in amino acids: CASSPGAGMTETQYF. CDR3 in DNA: TGTGCCAGCTCACCGGGGGCAGGTATGACAGAGACCCAGTACTTC. This rearrangement joins TRBV18 to TRBJ2-5; weak D call: TRBD1 (6 bases). Trimming left V 3 bases short and J 4 bases short, with 15 bases between. This CDR3 spans 15 amino acids. Germline V gene sequence: CDR1 KGHSH, CDR2 LQKENI.

This sequence joins TRBV20-1 and TRBJ1-1; a weak D match, TRBD1 (6 bases). CDR1 and CDR2 from the germline V gene are DFQATT and SNEGSKA (reference sequence). Deletions cut 0 bases from V and 12 bases from J, with 20 bases between. The CDR3 is 14 amino acids. The CDR3 bases are TGCAGTGCTAGAGACCTGGGGGCCTTGACACTCCCTTTCTTT. It codes for CSARDLGALTLPFF.